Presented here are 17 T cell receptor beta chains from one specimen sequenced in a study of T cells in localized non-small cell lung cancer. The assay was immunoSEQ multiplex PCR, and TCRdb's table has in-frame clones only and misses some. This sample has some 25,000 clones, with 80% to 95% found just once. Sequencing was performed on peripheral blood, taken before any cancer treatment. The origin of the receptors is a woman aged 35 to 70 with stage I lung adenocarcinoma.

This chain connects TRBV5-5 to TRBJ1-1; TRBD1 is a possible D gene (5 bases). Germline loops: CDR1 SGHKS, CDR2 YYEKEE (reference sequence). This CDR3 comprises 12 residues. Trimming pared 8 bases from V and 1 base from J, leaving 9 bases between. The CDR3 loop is CASKTGNTEAFF. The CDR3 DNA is TGTGCCAGTAAAACAGGGAACACTGAAGCTTTCTTT.

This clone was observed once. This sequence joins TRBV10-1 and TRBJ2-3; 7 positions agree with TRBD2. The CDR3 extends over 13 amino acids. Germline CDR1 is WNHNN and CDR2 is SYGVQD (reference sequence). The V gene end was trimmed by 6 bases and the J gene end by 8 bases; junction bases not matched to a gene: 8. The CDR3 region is CASSETGGGTQYF. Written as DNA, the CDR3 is TGCGCCAGCAGCGAAACGGGCGGGGGTACGCAGTATTTT.

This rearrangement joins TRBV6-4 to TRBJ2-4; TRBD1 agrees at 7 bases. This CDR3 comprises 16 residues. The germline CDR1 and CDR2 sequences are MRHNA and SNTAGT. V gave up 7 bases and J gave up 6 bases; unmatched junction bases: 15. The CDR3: CASKGPVSDRVNIQYF. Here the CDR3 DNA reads TGTGCCAGCAAGGGCCCTGTGTCTGACAGGGTAAACATTCAGTACTTC.

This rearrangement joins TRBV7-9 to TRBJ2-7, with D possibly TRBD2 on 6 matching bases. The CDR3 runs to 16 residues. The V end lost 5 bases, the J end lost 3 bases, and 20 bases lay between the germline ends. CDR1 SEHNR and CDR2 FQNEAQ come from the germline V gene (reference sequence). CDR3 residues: CASSPRLVLGFYEQYF. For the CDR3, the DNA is TGTGCCAGCAGCCCAAGACTAGTCCTGGGTTTCTACGAGCAGTACTTC.

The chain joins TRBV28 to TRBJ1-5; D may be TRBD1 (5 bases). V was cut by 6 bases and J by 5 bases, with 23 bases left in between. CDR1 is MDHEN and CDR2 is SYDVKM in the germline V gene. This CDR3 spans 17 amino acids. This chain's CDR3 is CASSTWIGGGYDQPQHF. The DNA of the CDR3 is TGTGCCAGCAGCACTTGGATTGGTGGGGGGTACGATCAGCCCCAGCATTTT.

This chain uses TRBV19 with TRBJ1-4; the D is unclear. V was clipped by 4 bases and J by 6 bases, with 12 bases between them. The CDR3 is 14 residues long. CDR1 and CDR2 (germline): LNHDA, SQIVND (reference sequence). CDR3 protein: CASSSADVDEKLFF. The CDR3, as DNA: TGTGCCAGTAGTAGCGCGGACGTAGATGAAAAACTGTTTTTT.

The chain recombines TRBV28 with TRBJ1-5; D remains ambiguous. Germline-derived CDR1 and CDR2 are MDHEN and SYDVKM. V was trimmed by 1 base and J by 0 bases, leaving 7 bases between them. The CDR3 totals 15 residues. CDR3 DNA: TGTGCCAGCAGTTTATATAAGGCTAGCAATCAGCCCCAGCATTTT. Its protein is CASSLYKASNQPQHF.

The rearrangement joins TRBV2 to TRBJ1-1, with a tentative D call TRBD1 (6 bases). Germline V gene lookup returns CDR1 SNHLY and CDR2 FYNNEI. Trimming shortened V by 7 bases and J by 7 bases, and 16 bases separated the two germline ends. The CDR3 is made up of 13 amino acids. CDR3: CASTQDRRVEAFF. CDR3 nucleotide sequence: TGTGCCAGCACCCAGGACAGAAGGGTTGAAGCTTTCTTT.

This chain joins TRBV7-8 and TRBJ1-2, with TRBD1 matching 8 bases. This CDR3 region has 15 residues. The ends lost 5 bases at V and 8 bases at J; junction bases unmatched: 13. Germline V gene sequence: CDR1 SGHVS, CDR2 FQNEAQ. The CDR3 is CASSMTGELSRGYTF. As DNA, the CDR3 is TGTGCCAGCAGCATGACAGGGGAACTCTCTAGGGGCTACACCTTC. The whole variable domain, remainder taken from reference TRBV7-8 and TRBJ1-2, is GAGVSQSPRYKVAKRGQDVALRCDPISGHVSLFWYQQALGQGPEFLTYFQNEAQLDKSGLPSDRFFAERPEGSVSTLKIQRTQQEDSAVYLCASSMTGELSRGYTFGSGTRLTVV.

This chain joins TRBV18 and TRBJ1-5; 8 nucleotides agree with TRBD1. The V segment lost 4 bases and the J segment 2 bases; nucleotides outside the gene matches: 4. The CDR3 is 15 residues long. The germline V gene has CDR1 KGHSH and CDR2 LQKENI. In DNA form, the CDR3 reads TGTGCCAGCTCACTGGGACAGGCGGGCAATCAGCCCCAGCATTTT. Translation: CASSLGQAGNQPQHF.

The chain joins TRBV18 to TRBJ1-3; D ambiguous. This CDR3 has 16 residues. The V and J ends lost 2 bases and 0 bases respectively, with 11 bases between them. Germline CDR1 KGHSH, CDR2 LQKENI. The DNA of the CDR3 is TGTGCCAGCTCACCATCCAGCCCGAACTCTGGAAACACCATATATTTT. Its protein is CASSPSSPNSGNTIYF.

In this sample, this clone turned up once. CDR3 in amino acids: CASSSTGGSYEQYF. The CDR3 DNA sequence: TGCGCCAGCAGCTCGACAGGGGGTTCCTACGAGCAGTACTTC. The chain couples TRBV5-1 to TRBJ2-7; TRBD1 aligns across 9 bases. CDR1 SGHRS and CDR2 YFSETQ come from the germline V gene. This CDR3 is 14 amino acids long. V was clipped by 3 bases and J by 1 base; unmatched bases: 2.

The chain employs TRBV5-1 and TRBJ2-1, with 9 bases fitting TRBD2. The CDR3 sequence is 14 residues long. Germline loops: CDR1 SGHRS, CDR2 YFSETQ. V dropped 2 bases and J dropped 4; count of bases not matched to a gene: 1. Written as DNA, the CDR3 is TGCGCCAGCAGCTTTACTAGCGGGTACAATGAGCAGTTCTTC. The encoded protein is CASSFTSGYNEQFF.

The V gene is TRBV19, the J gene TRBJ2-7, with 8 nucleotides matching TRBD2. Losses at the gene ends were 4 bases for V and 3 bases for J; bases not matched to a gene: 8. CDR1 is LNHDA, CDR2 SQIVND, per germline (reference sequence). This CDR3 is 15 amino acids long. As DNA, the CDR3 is TGTGCCAGTAGTACCTCGGGACTAGTAATCTACGAGCAGTACTTC. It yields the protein CASSTSGLVIYEQYF.

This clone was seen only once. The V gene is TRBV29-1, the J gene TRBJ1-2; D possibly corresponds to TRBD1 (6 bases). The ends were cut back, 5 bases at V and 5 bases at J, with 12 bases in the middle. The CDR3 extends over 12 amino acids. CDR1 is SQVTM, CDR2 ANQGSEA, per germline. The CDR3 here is CSVYGQLYGYTF. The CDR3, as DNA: TGCAGCGTTTACGGACAGCTGTATGGCTACACCTTC.

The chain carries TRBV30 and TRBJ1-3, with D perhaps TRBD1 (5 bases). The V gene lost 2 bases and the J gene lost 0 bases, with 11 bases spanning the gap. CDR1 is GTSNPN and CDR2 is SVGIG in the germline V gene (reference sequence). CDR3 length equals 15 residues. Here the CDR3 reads CAWSRQTSSGNTIYF. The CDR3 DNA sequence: TGTGCCTGGAGTCGACAGACTTCCTCTGGAAACACCATATATTTT.

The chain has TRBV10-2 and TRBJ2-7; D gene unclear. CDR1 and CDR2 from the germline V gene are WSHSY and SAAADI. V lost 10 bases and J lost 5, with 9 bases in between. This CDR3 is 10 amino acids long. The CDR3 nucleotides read TGCGCCACCCGGGTGGACGAGCAGTACTTC. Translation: CATRVDEQYF.